This T cell receptor (beta chain) was recorded in a study of radiotherapy plus CTLA-4 blockade in lung cancer. Sequenced by immunoSEQ multiplex PCR; TCRdb stores in-frame clones only, minus some. The table lists 85,000 to 100,000 clones, roughly 78% of them singletons. This clone was picked up one time. What it recognizes is unknown. V was pared by 4 bases and J by 3 bases, with 13 bases between. The CDR3 has 15 residues. Per germline, CDR1 SGHRS and CDR2 YFSETQ. Notes on the study in general: Interferon-beta, together with early blood T cell clone dynamics, reportedly best predicted response. Expansion of tumor-derived TCR clones was observed in blood after radiotherapy plus ipilimumab.

The study gave focal radiation plus ipilimumab CTLA-4 blockade to patients with chemo-refractory metastatic non-small-cell lung cancer. This receptor was obtained from a human donor with non-small cell lung cancer that progressed on radiotherapy plus ipilimumab. The sequenced sample was peripheral blood, obtained from a patient treated with radiotherapy plus ipilimumab. The rearrangement uses TRBV5-1 and TRBJ2-2; D is possibly TRBD2 (6 bases). CDR3 sequence reads: CASSNWGDHTGELFF. The CDR3 nucleotides are TGCGCCAGCAGCAATTGGGGGGACCACACCGGGGAGCTGTTTTTT.